This T cell receptor (beta chain) stems from a study of blood T cell repertoires in COVID-19. CDR3 length: 15 amino acids. From germline, CDR1 is MDHEN and CDR2 SYDVKM. V dropped 6 bases and J dropped 13; count of bases not matched to a gene: 17. Assay used: immunoSEQ multiplex PCR; TCRdb lists only in-frame clones, some missing. The sample lists about 63,000 clones; roughly 80% were seen once. Source material: PBMCs or T cells enriched from blood (not recorded which). The chain joins TRBV28 to TRBJ2-2, with 7 bases aligning to TRBD1. The sequence derives from a woman in her 40s with acute COVID-19. The CDR3 reads CASRNYRGAQRGLFF. The DNA for the CDR3 is TGTGCCAGCAGAAATTACAGGGGCGCCCAGAGGGGGCTGTTTTTT. The full variable domain, rest sourced from reference TRBV28 and TRBJ2-2, is DVKVTQSSRYLVKRTGEKVFLECVQDMDHENMFWYRQDPGLGLRLIYFSYDVKMKEKGDIPEGYSVSREKKERFSLILESASTNQTSMYLCASRNYRGAQRGLFFGEGSRLTVL.